The 30 T cell receptor beta chains below were found in one sample sequenced in a study of T-cell memory formation after mild COVID-19. TCRdb reprocessed the 5' RACE reads via MiXCR and lists one record per CDR3 protein. This table has 250,000 or so distinct CDR3 sequences, about 20% appearing once. Sequencing was done on a sample of PBMCs or a T cell subset sorted from them (not recorded which). Every receptor here comes from a man in his late teens or twenties who had mild COVID-19 (a few samples of this study predate the infection). Cell type and time point are not known.

This rearrangement joins TRBV6-5 to TRBJ1-1; TRBD1 matches at 9 bases. V dropped 5 bases and J dropped 5; count of bases not matched to a gene: 9. Germline V gene sequence: CDR1 MNHEY, CDR2 SVGAGI. The CDR3 is 15 residues long. This CDR3 reads CASSGPGQGRTEAFF. DNA of the CDR3: TGTGCCAGCAGTGGACCGGGACAGGGCCGGACTGAAGCTTTCTTT.

The rearrangement uses TRBV20-1 and TRBJ1-1; 12 nucleotides align to TRBD1. V dropped 2 bases and J dropped 5; count of bases not matched to a gene: 12. Germline loops: CDR1 DFQATT, CDR2 SNEGSKA (reference sequence). The CDR3 is 17 residues long. CDR3 DNA: TGCAGTGCTAGAAACTCCCGGGACAGGGGGCGATGGACTGAAGCTTTCTTT. Protein product: CSARNSRDRGRWTEAFF.

This chain connects TRBV6-4 to TRBJ2-1; no definite D call. Germline CDR1 is MRHNA and CDR2 is SNTAGT. The CDR3 is 12 residues long. V was trimmed by 6 bases and J by 7 bases, leaving 10 bases between them. This chain's CDR3 is CASRGLGNEQFF. CDR3 DNA: TGTGCCAGCAGGGGGTTAGGAAATGAGCAGTTCTTC.

This clonotype was counted a few times. The J gene is TRBJ1-4, the V gene TRBV4-3; D call uncertain. Deletions cut 0 bases from V and 11 bases from J, with 10 bases between. The CDR3 spans 13 residues. CDR1 is LGHNA and CDR2 is YSLEER in the germline V gene. This CDR3 is CASSQDPGEKLFF. DNA of the CDR3: TGCGCCAGCAGCCAAGACCCCGGGGAGAAACTGTTTTTT.

This CDR3 is CASSFESNYGYTF. The CDR3 region has the DNA TGTGCCAGCAGCTTCGAGAGTAACTATGGCTACACCTTC. The chain is built from TRBV5-5 and TRBJ1-2, with unresolved D. The CDR3 covers 13 residues. V shed 2 bases and J shed 1 base, with 6 bases lying between them. Looked up from germline, CDR1 is SGHKS and CDR2 is YYEKEE (reference sequence).

This clonotype was seen at least ten times. The V and J genes are TRBV4-2 and TRBJ2-5; 7 bases fit TRBD1. CDR1 and CDR2 (germline): LGHNA, YNFKEQ. Germline trimming cut 5 bases from V and 1 base from J; bases unmatched to any gene: 10. The CDR3 is 16 residues long. CDR3 nucleotide sequence: TGTGCCAGCAGCACCGTTGGGCCAGGGGGCCAAGAGACCCAGTACTTC. Its protein product is CASSTVGPGGQETQYF.

There are a few counts of this clonotype. CDR3 amino acids: CSARYLRDTQYF. The CDR3 bases are TGCAGTGCTAGATACCTCCGGGATACGCAGTATTTT. The chain recombines TRBV20-1 with TRBJ2-3; the D is unclear. Germline assignment: CDR1 DFQATT and CDR2 SNEGSKA (reference sequence). V lost 2 bases and J 6 bases, leaving 9 bases between the germline ends. This CDR3 region has 12 residues.

This clonotype occurred many times. The CDR3 coding sequence is TGTGCCAGCAGCTTCGGAGCAACCACCCTTGAAGCTTTCTTT. Protein sequence: CASSFGATTLEAFF. The chain uses TRBV5-5 and TRBJ1-1; D gene uncertain. Trimming removed 2 bases at V and 7 bases at J, with 15 bases between. CDR3 length: 14 residues. In germline, CDR1 is SGHKS, CDR2 YYEKEE (reference sequence).

This clonotype was observed many times. J is TRBJ2-3 and V is TRBV7-2, with 7 positions matching TRBD2. This CDR3 is 18 amino acids long. Germline-derived CDR1 and CDR2 are SGHTA and FQGNSA. Germline trimming cut 5 bases from V and 0 bases from J; bases unmatched to any gene: 14. The CDR3 is CASSPLQRGGLSTDTQYF. DNA of the CDR3: TGTGCCAGCAGCCCACTTCAACGGGGAGGGCTCAGCACAGATACGCAGTATTTT.

This clonotype has more than one count but fewer than ten. J is TRBJ2-7 and V is TRBV7-2, with TRBD2 matching 7 bases. The CDR3 has 15 residues. With V trimmed by 1 base and J by 0 bases, 3 bases remained unmatched. Germline V gene data show CDR1 as SGHTA and CDR2 as FQGNSA. In DNA form, the CDR3 reads TGTGCCAGCAGCTTAGTAGCGGGCAGCTCCTACGAGCAGTACTTC. This translates into CASSLVAGSSYEQYF.

J is TRBJ1-2 and V is TRBV6-5, with 9 bases fitting TRBD1. Losses at the gene ends were 0 bases for V and 8 bases for J; bases not matched to a gene: 4. CDR1 and CDR2 from the germline V gene are MNHEY and SVGAGI. The CDR3 spans 14 residues. The CDR3 here is CASSYSGTGQGYTF. CDR3 bases: TGTGCCAGCAGTTACTCCGGGACAGGGCAAGGCTACACCTTC.

There are many counts of this clonotype. V gene TRBV12-3 or TRBV12-4 combines with J gene TRBJ2-2; D is perhaps TRBD1 or TRBD2 (5 bases each). Trimming removed 9 bases at V and 6 bases at J, with 8 bases between. CDR3 size: 11 residues. In nucleotides, the CDR3 is TGTGCCAGTCGAGGGGCCGGGGAGCTGTTTTTT. Translation: CASRGAGELFF.

This clonotype was found a few times. This chain links TRBV20-1 with TRBJ2-5, with D possibly matching TRBD1 (6 bases). V was cut by 6 bases and J by 4 bases, with 18 bases left in between. CDR3 length equals 14 residues. Germline CDR1 and CDR2: DFQATT and SNEGSKA (reference sequence). CDR3 DNA sequence: TGCAGTGCCGAACCCGGGACACAGGGAGAGACCCAGTACTTC. This translates into CSAEPGTQGETQYF.

This clonotype was seen only a few times. The chain employs TRBV7-9 and TRBJ2-7; 7 nucleotides line up with TRBD1. CDR1 and CDR2 (germline): SEHNR, FQNEAQ (reference sequence). The CDR3 totals 15 residues. Germline trimming cut 1 base from V and 2 bases from J; bases unmatched to any gene: 5. The CDR3 nucleotides are TGTGCCAGCAGCTTAGGGCAGGGGGAGACCTACGAGCAGTACGTC. It specifies CASSLGQGETYEQYV.

The chain uses TRBV7-2 and TRBJ1-5; D gene ambiguous. Per the germline V gene, CDR1 is SGHTA and CDR2 is FQGNSA. This CDR3 is 13 amino acids long. The germline V and J ends were trimmed by 1 base and 9 bases, with 10 bases remaining between them. This CDR3 is CASSLEEIMPQHF. CDR3 DNA: TGTGCCAGCAGCTTAGAAGAAATCATGCCCCAGCATTTT. Full variable domain (outside the CDR3, taken from reference TRBV7-2 and TRBJ1-5): GAGVSQSPSNKVTEKGKDVELRCDPISGHTALYWYRQSLGQGLEFLIYFQGNSAPDKSGLPSDRFSAERTGGSVSTLTIQRTQQEDSAVYLCASSLEEIMPQHFGDGTRLSIL.

In its sample, this clonotype was seen a few times. V is TRBV5-4 and J is TRBJ2-3, with D possibly called TRBD1 or TRBD2 (6 bases each). CDR3 length: 16 amino acids. Deletions cut 6 bases from V and 1 base from J, with 18 bases between. The germline CDR1 and CDR2 sequences are SGHNT and YYREEE (reference sequence). CDR3 bases: TGTGCCAGCATCCCGGGGGCAGGAGGGGGCACAGATACGCAGTATTTT. It specifies CASIPGAGGGTDTQYF. Variable domain in full (rest from reference TRBV5-4 and TRBJ2-3): ETGVTQSPTHLIKTRGQQVTLRCSSQSGHNTVSWYQQALGQGPQFIFQYYREEENGRGNFPPRFSGLQFPNYSSELNVNALELDDSALYLCASIPGAGGGTDTQYFGPGTRLTVL.

The chain has TRBV20-1 and TRBJ1-3; D not resolved. Deletions cut 2 bases from V and 0 bases from J, with 5 bases between. The germline CDR1 and CDR2 sequences are DFQATT and SNEGSKA (reference sequence). This CDR3 region has 13 residues. CDR3 coding DNA: TGCAGTGCTAGAAAGAGCTCTGGAAACACCATATATTTT. Residues: CSARKSSGNTIYF.

This clonotype was counted a few times. The chain combines TRBV12-3 or TRBV12-4 with TRBJ1-1; D perhaps matches TRBD1 (5 bases). The CDR3 runs to 14 residues. V was pared by 5 bases and J by 0 bases, with 10 bases between. The CDR3 region is CASSLQVMNTEAFF. The CDR3, as DNA: TGTGCCAGCAGTCTACAGGTAATGAACACTGAAGCTTTCTTT.

CDR3 DNA sequence: TGTGCCAGCAGTTCGGGACAGGGATCCGCCTCTGGAAACACCATATATTTT. Translating gives CASSSGQGSASGNTIYF. The rearrangement uses TRBV6-2 or TRBV6-3 and TRBJ1-3, with 9 bases aligning to TRBD1. There are 17 residues in the CDR3. Per the germline V gene, CDR1 is MNHEY and CDR2 is SVGEGT. Trimming removed 4 bases from V and 0 bases from J; junction bases left unmatched: 7.

The chain is built from TRBV4-2 and TRBJ2-2, with 11 bases identical to TRBD2. This CDR3 comprises 17 residues. Germline trimming cut 1 base from V and 6 bases from J; bases unmatched to any gene: 7. Germline-derived CDR1 and CDR2 are LGHNA and YNFKEQ. CDR3 DNA sequence: TGTGCCAGCAGCCAAGTTAGCGGGGGGGCCGGTCCCGGGGAGCTGTTTTTT. Translated: CASSQVSGGAGPGELFF.

V is TRBV18 and J is TRBJ1-2; D call uncertain. Trimming pared 2 bases from V and 7 bases from J, leaving 11 bases between. Germline V CDR1 and CDR2: KGHSH, LQKENI. The CDR3 consists of 13 residues. CDR3 DNA sequence: TGTGCCAGCTCACCAGGGCCGCGGGGTGGCTACACCTTC. It specifies CASSPGPRGGYTF.

The V gene is TRBV12-3 or TRBV12-4, the J gene TRBJ2-5; D may be TRBD2 (7 bases). This CDR3 comprises 15 residues. Trimming removed 5 bases from V and 8 bases from J, with 21 bases in between. CDR3: CASSPLGRGRLTQYF. The DNA of the CDR3 is TGTGCCAGCAGTCCCCTAGGGCGGGGGCGCCTAACCCAGTACTTC.

The V and J genes are TRBV29-1 and TRBJ2-3, with 13 nucleotides matching TRBD2. The length of the CDR3 is 16 residues. The germline V gene encodes CDR1 SQVTM and CDR2 ANQGSEA. With V trimmed by 3 bases and J by 4 bases, 7 bases remained unmatched. The CDR3 reads CSVDGTSGVSADTQYF. CDR3 bases: TGCAGCGTTGATGGGACTAGCGGGGTGTCGGCAGATACGCAGTATTTT.

This clonotype was counted many times. At one end, the junction sequence differs from germline, possibly due to a read error. The J gene is TRBJ1-1, the V gene TRBV12-3 or TRBV12-4; the D is unclear. The CDR3 is 14 residues long. The CDR3 is CASSLARMNTEAFF. The DNA of the CDR3 is TGCGCCAGCAGCTTGGCGCGGATGAACACTGAAGCTTTCTTT.

The rearrangement links TRBV7-9 to TRBJ2-7, with 7 bases that match TRBD1. The CDR3 extends over 14 amino acids. Germline CDR1 and CDR2: SEHNR and FQNEAQ (reference sequence). V shed 1 base and J 4 bases; nucleotides not matched to a gene: 4. CDR3 loop: CASSLGTGPYEQYV. CDR3 nucleotides: TGTGCCAGCAGCTTAGGGACAGGACCTTACGAGCAGTACGTC.

The CDR3 protein is CASSLRDSVSGANVLTF. Written as DNA, the CDR3 is TGTGCCAGCAGTCTCCGGGACAGCGTCTCTGGGGCCAACGTCCTGACTTTC. The rearrangement joins TRBV27 to TRBJ2-6; 7 positions agree with TRBD1. CDR3 length equals 17 residues. J lost 0 bases, V lost 5 bases, and 7 bases had no gene match. Germline-derived CDR1 and CDR2 are MNHEY and SMNVEV (reference sequence).

The chain joins TRBV12-3 or TRBV12-4 to TRBJ1-1, with D possibly matching TRBD1 (5 bases). V lost 3 bases, J lost 7 bases, and 12 bases lay in between. The CDR3 is made up of 13 amino acids. CDR3 in DNA: TGTGCCAGCAGTTTCAGGGTTGGGGATGAAGCTTTCTTT. Translated: CASSFRVGDEAFF.

This clonotype has ten or more counts. This sequence joins TRBV4-3 and TRBJ2-3; D is possibly TRBD2 (5 bases). V was clipped by 0 bases and J by 2 bases, with 9 bases between them. CDR3 length equals 15 residues. The germline V gene encodes CDR1 LGHNA and CDR2 YSLEER. The CDR3 loop is CASSQEAAYTDTQYF. CDR3 sequence (DNA): TGCGCCAGCAGCCAAGAAGCGGCTTACACAGATACGCAGTATTTT.

This clonotype was seen a handful of times. The V and J genes are TRBV5-1 and TRBJ2-5; tentatively, D is TRBD1 or TRBD2 (5 bases each). The CDR3 covers 15 residues. V gave up 3 bases and J gave up 5 bases, with 17 bases separating them. Germline CDR1 SGHRS, CDR2 YFSETQ. The CDR3: CASSSIVGAAETQYF. The CDR3 nucleotides read TGCGCCAGCAGCTCAATCGTCGGGGCGGCGGAGACCCAGTACTTC.

The chain recombines TRBV6-4 with TRBJ1-1; TRBD1 might be the D (6 bases). Trimming removed 2 bases at V and 5 bases at J, with 12 bases between. Germline V gene data show CDR1 as MRHNA and CDR2 as SNTAGT. CDR3 length equals 14 residues. Here the CDR3 reads CASSDGEGGTEAFF. The CDR3 DNA is TGTGCCAGCAGTGACGGCGAGGGGGGAACTGAAGCTTTCTTT.